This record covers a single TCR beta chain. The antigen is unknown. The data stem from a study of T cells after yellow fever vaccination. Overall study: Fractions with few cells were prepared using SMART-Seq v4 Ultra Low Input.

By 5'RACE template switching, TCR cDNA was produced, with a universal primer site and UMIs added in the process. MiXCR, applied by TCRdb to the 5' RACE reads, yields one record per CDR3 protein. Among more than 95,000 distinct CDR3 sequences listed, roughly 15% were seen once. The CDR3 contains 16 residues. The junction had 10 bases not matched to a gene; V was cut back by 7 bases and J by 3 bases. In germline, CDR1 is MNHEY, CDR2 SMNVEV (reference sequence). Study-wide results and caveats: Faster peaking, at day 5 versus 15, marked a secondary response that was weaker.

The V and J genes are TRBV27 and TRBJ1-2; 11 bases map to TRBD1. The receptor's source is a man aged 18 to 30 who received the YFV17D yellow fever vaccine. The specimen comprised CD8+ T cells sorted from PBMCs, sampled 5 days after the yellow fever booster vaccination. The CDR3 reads CASTKNADRGHYGYTF. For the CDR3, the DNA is TGTGCCAGCACCAAGAACGCGGACAGGGGGCACTATGGCTACACCTTC.